These 20 T cell receptor beta chains originate from one sample sequenced in a study of blood T cell repertoires in COVID-19. Produced via immunoSEQ multiplex PCR; TCRdb's table is partial and in-frame only. Of about 270,000 clones listed, 85% to 90% are singletons. The source material was PBMCs or T cells enriched from blood (not recorded which). These receptors were taken from a man between 18 and 29 years old who had recovered from COVID-19.

The V and J genes are TRBV7-8 and TRBJ1-2; D gene uncertain. The germline CDR1 and CDR2 sequences are SGHVS and FQNEAQ. CDR3 length: 14 amino acids. Trimming removed 1 base from V and 1 base from J, with 7 bases in between. DNA for the CDR3: TGTGCCAGCAGCTTAGAGCGGTTTAACTATGGCTACACCTTC. Its protein product is CASSLERFNYGYTF.

This clone has a handful of counts. The J gene is TRBJ2-5, the V gene TRBV11-2, with D possibly matching TRBD1 (6 bases). Per germline, CDR1 SGHAT and CDR2 FQNNGV. This CDR3 spans 15 amino acids. Trimming removed 1 base from V and 1 base from J, with 10 bases in between. The CDR3 DNA reads TGTGCCAGCAGCTTAGGGGGCAGGGGCCAAGAGACCCAGTACTTC. It yields the protein CASSLGGRGQETQYF.

The CDR3 region is CASSPLADPPQHF. In DNA form, the CDR3 reads TGTGCCAGCTCACCATTGGCCGATCCACCCCAGCATTTT. The gene calls are TRBV18 and TRBJ1-5; D unresolved. The CDR3 sequence is 13 residues long. With 2 bases removed from V and 10 bases from J, the gap between germline ends came to 12 bases. Germline CDR1 KGHSH, CDR2 LQKENI.

This clone came up once. CDR3 nucleotide sequence: TGTGCCAGCAGCTTCACCGGGGAGCAGTACTTC. Protein: CASSFTGEQYF. The rearrangement links TRBV5-6 to TRBJ2-7; D gene ambiguous. Trimming shortened V by 2 bases and J by 7 bases, and 7 bases separated the two germline ends. The CDR3 length is 11 residues. The germline CDR1 and CDR2 sequences are SGHDT and YYEEEE.

The chain joins TRBV10-1 to TRBJ2-1; perhaps TRBD2 as D (6 bases). CDR1 WNHNN and CDR2 SYGVQD come from the germline V gene (reference sequence). The V end was cut by 6 bases, the J end by 0 bases, with 9 bases between. The CDR3 runs 14 residues. CDR3 nucleotide sequence: TGCGCCAGCAGCGGGGGAAGCTCCTACAATGAGCAGTTCTTC. This sequence encodes CASSGGSSYNEQFF.

This chain connects TRBV13 to TRBJ1-6, with TRBD1 matching 7 bases. CDR3 length equals 15 residues. V lost 5 bases to trimming and J lost 6 bases; unmatched junction nucleotides: 7. Germline values: CDR1 PRHDT, CDR2 FYEKMQ (reference sequence). The CDR3 DNA follows: TGTGCCAGCAGCCCGACAGGGAGGCTTAATTCACCCCTCCACTTT. Translating gives CASSPTGRLNSPLHF.

This clone is a singleton in its sample. This chain joins TRBV6-1 and TRBJ1-5; 9 bases fit TRBD1. Germline CDR1 is MNHNS and CDR2 is SASEGT. This CDR3 is 15 amino acids long. The junction had 4 bases not matched to a gene; V was cut back by 1 base and J by 6 bases. The CDR3 loop reads CASSEGDRALQPQHF. CDR3 bases: TGTGCCAGCAGTGAAGGGGACAGGGCTCTTCAGCCCCAGCATTTT.

The chain couples TRBV27 to TRBJ2-1; 7 positions match TRBD2. The CDR3 is made up of 17 amino acids. CDR1 MNHEY and CDR2 SMNVEV come from the germline V gene (reference sequence). Trimming at V came to 5 bases and at J to 5 bases, leaving 15 bases not matched to a gene. Here the CDR3 DNA reads TGTGCCAGCAGTCTCCCCTACCGGGCGGGAGAGAACAATGAGCAGTTCTTC. This gives the protein CASSLPYRAGENNEQFF.

This rearrangement joins TRBV10-2 to TRBJ1-4, with unresolved D. V lost 6 bases and J lost 0, with 8 bases in between. The CDR3 has 14 amino acids. The germline V gene encodes CDR1 WSHSY and CDR2 SAAADI. The CDR3 here is CASSLLATNEKLFF. CDR3 bases: TGCGCCAGCAGCCTCCTCGCAACTAATGAAAAACTGTTTTTT.

The count of this clone is one. V usage is TRBV7-9 and J usage is TRBJ1-1; D unclear. CDR3 length equals 13 residues. Germline CDR1 is SEHNR and CDR2 is FQNEAQ (reference sequence). V was cut by 5 bases and J by 7 bases, with 14 bases left in between. CDR3 DNA: TGTGCCAGCAGCCCCGCTGGGAGCGTTGAAGCTTTCTTT. It yields the protein CASSPAGSVEAFF.

The chain couples TRBV28 to TRBJ2-7, with D perhaps TRBD2 (6 bases). V was cut by 6 bases and J by 0 bases, with 18 bases left in between. The CDR3 has 16 residues. CDR1 MDHEN and CDR2 SYDVKM come from the germline V gene. This chain's CDR3 is CASSWGTYPSSYEQYF. The CDR3 DNA reads as TGTGCCAGCAGCTGGGGGACTTACCCTTCCTCCTACGAGCAGTACTTC.

The genes are TRBV19 and TRBJ2-1, with a weak D call TRBD1 (6 bases). Trimming cost V 1 base and J 0 bases, with 10 bases left between them. CDR1 LNHDA and CDR2 SQIVND come from the germline V gene (reference sequence). CDR3 length equals 16 residues. The CDR3 protein is CASSIVQGSSYNEQFF. In nucleotides, the CDR3 is TGTGCCAGTAGTATAGTGCAGGGGAGCTCCTACAATGAGCAGTTCTTC.

This clone was seen only a few times. This rearrangement joins TRBV11-2 to TRBJ1-6; unclear D gene. The V gene's germline CDR1 is SGHAT and CDR2 FQNNGV. V was cut by 5 bases and J by 4 bases, with 12 bases left in between. The length of the CDR3 is 15 residues. CDR3: CASSHAEGYNSPLHF. For the CDR3, the DNA is TGTGCCAGCAGCCATGCCGAGGGATATAATTCACCCCTCCACTTT.

The rearrangement joins TRBV7-8 to TRBJ1-1; D possibly corresponds to TRBD1 (5 bases). The V end was cut by 3 bases, the J end by 3 bases, with 11 bases between. The CDR3 sequence is 14 residues long. Germline V gene sequence: CDR1 SGHVS, CDR2 FQNEAQ. CDR3 sequence (DNA): TGTGCCAGCAGCTTGTCCGGCAGGGACACTGAAGCTTTCTTT. Protein product: CASSLSGRDTEAFF.

V is TRBV10-2 and J is TRBJ2-1; possibly TRBD2 for D (6 bases). Trimming removed 5 bases from V and 9 bases from J, with 8 bases in between. The CDR3 has 11 residues. Per the germline V gene, CDR1 is WSHSY and CDR2 is SAAADI. The CDR3 region has the DNA TGCGCCAGCAGTCTCGGGGGTGAGCAGTTCTTC. It translates to CASSLGGEQFF.

The gene calls are TRBV3-1 (or the pseudogene TRBV3-2) and TRBJ2-7, with 13 bases lining up with TRBD2. Looked up from germline, CDR1 is LGHDT and CDR2 is YNNKEL (reference sequence). V was pared by 4 bases and J by 5 bases, with 11 bases of the junction left unmatched. The CDR3 is made up of 17 amino acids. As DNA, the CDR3 is TGTGCCAGCAGCCGGGGACTAGCGGGGTTCTCGATCAACGAGCAGTACTTC. Translated: CASSRGLAGFSINEQYF.

Details on this clone: This may come from a read error, since a much larger clone is one base off. V and J are TRBV25-1 and TRBJ2-7; 8 nucleotides align to TRBD1. The ends lost 6 bases at V and 4 bases at J; junction bases unmatched: 8. The germline V gene encodes CDR1 MGHDK and CDR2 SYGVNS. The CDR3 runs 14 residues. The DNA of the CDR3 is TGTGCCAGCAGCCTGACAGGGGCGAAGTACGAGCAGTACTTC. Its protein is CASSLTGAKYEQYF.

V is TRBV7-6 and J is TRBJ2-2; D is possibly TRBD1 (6 bases). CDR3 length equals 16 residues. Trimming took off 1 base at V and 1 base at J, with 10 bases between the two ends. Germline values: CDR1 SGHVS, CDR2 FNYEAQ. This CDR3 reads CASSLVQGMNTGELFF. The DNA of the CDR3 is TGTGCCAGCAGCTTAGTTCAGGGGATGAACACCGGGGAGCTGTTTTTT.

The chain has TRBV6-5 and TRBJ2-3, with D perhaps matching TRBD1 (5 bases). The CDR3 has 14 residues. Germline assignment: CDR1 MNHEY and CDR2 SVGAGI. V lost 5 bases and J lost 2, with 11 bases in between. The DNA for the CDR3 is TGTGCCAGCAGTCGACAGTTATACACAGATACGCAGTATTTT. It is translated as CASSRQLYTDTQYF.

V and J are TRBV19 and TRBJ2-5, with 9 bases that match TRBD1. CDR1 LNHDA and CDR2 SQIVND come from the germline V gene (reference sequence). Trimming cost V 2 bases and J 3 bases; bases outside gene matches: 10. The CDR3 runs 17 residues. The DNA for the CDR3 is TGTGCCAGTAGTATACTAGGACAGGGGCAAATTAAAGAGACCCAGTACTTC. This gives the protein CASSILGQGQIKETQYF.